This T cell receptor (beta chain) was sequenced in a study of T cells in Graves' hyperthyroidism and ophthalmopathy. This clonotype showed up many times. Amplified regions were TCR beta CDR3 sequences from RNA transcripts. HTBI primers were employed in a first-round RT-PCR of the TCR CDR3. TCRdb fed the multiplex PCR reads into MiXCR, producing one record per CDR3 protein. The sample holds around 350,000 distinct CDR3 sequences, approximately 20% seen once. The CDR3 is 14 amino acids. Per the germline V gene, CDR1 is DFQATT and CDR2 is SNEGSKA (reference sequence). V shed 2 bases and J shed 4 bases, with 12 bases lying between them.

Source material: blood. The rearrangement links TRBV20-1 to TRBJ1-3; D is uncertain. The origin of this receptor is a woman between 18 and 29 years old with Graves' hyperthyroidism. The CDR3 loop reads CSARLAAQGNTIYF. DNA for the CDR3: TGCAGTGCTAGACTGGCAGCCCAAGGAAACACCATATATTTT.